This TCR beta chain was recorded in a study of T cells in women clearing cervical HPV infection. In the case of this clone: The sequence runs out 3 residues before the end of the CDR3; the remainder is reconstructed from the germline J gene.

The CDR3 extends over 11 amino acids. Germline CDR1 and CDR2: LNHDA and SQIVND (reference sequence). TCRdb's table, derived via immunoSEQ multiplex PCR, lists solely in-frame clones and lacks some. The sample table sets out tens of thousands of clones. The sequencing sample was made of blood buffy coat. The chain employs TRBV19 and TRBJ1-1, with D perhaps TRBD1 (5 bases). This TCR was recovered from a woman between 18 and 75 years old with a cervical HPV16 infection that either progressed to CIN3+ or cleared (not recorded which). The CDR3 DNA, read in part, is TGTGCCAGTAGAATCGGAGGGGAG. Translating it yields CASRIGGE. The whole CDR3 protein is CASRIGGEAFF. Complete variable domain (other parts from reference TRBV19 and TRBJ1-1): DGGITQSPKYLFRKEGQNVTLSCEQNLNHDAMYWYRQDPGQGLRLIYYSQIVNDFQKGDIAEGYSVSREKKESFPLTVTSAQKNPTAFYLCASRIGGEAFFGQGTRLTVV.